The entry that follows covers one T cell receptor beta chain sequence. Its antigen is not identified. Approximately 510 nanograms of biopsy DNA per sample underwent TCRB immunosequencing. Clones were read by immunoSEQ multiplex PCR, and TCRdb kept only the in-frame ones, dropping some. The table shows 4,300 or so clones, with under 75% occurring only once. This record belongs to a study of T cell repertoires in ileal Crohn's disease. Regarding the study as a whole: Every patient over 26.8% clonality showed endoscopic recurrence.

V dropped 4 bases and J dropped 1 base, with 7 bases sitting between them. The CDR3 is 13 amino acids. Germline-derived CDR1 and CDR2 are MNHEY and SMNVEV (reference sequence). The sequenced sample was ileal tissue. V usage is TRBV27 and J usage is TRBJ2-5, with D hard to call. This sequence originates from an adult with Crohn's disease. CDR3 sequence (DNA): TGTGCCAGCAGTTCCCCCCTCCAAGAGACCCAGTACTTC. Translating it yields CASSSPLQETQYF.